This is a list of T cell receptor beta chains from one sample in a study of Tregs in tolerant kidney transplant recipients. Sequenced by immunoSEQ multiplex PCR; TCRdb stores in-frame clones only, minus some. The repertoire holds around 98,000 clones, with roughly 93% as singletons. This specimen was CD4+ T cells from blood, taken before the transplant. The source of these receptors is a human donor who received a combined kidney and bone marrow transplant. Each CDR3 is given with its conserved first and last residue. The D gene is left open where the match is weak. Clone size is not always given. Where it is, it says once, few, many or a class for expanded clones.

V gene	clone size	D gene	J gene	CDR3 protein	CDR3 DNA
TRBV10-1	-	TRBD2	TRBJ2-3	CASSDQRGTPTDTQYF	TGCGCCAGCAGTGATCAGCGGGGGACCCCCACAGATACGCAGTATTTT
TRBV4-3	-	TRBD2	TRBJ2-1	CASSRLAGDSYNEQFF	TGCGCCAGCAGCCGACTAGCGGGAGACTCCTACAATGAGCAGTTCTTC
TRBV4-2	-	-	TRBJ2-1	CASSQDAEGDEQFF	TGTGCCAGCAGCCAGGACGCAGAGGGTGATGAGCAGTTCTTC
TRBV4-1	-	TRBD2	TRBJ2-7	CASSREGTSGQRYEQYF	TGCGCCAGCAGCCGGGAAGGGACTAGCGGCCAACGCTACGAGCAGTACTTC
TRBV7-2	-	TRBD1	TRBJ1-1	CASSWGQGRSTEAFF	TGTGCCAGCAGCTGGGGACAGGGTCGGAGCACTGAAGCTTTCTTT
TRBV7-6	-	-	TRBJ2-1	CASSSYSYNEQFF	TGTGCCAGCAGCTCCTACTCCTACAATGAGCAGTTCTTC
TRBV5-4	-	-	TRBJ2-3	CASSFLATDTQYF	TGTGCCAGCAGCTTCCTAGCCACAGATACGCAGTATTTT
TRBV28	-	-	TRBJ1-5	CASSSGLHRTGGQPQHF	TGTGCCAGCAGTTCCGGGCTTCACAGGACCGGAGGGCAGCCCCAGCATTTT
TRBV7-3	-	-	TRBJ2-7	CASSPRDEQYF	TGTGCCAGCAGCCCCCGGGACGAGCAGTACTTC
TRBV19	-	-	TRBJ1-1	CASSRANTEAFF	TGTGCCAGTAGTAGAGCCAACACTGAAGCTTTCTTT
TRBV7-2	-	TRBD2	TRBJ2-1	CASSLVSGRAGDNEQFF	TGTGCCAGCAGCTTAGTGAGCGGGAGGGCCGGGGACAATGAGCAGTTCTTC
TRBV14	-	-	TRBJ1-2	CASSQVDLGGPNYGYTF	TGTGCCAGCAGCCAAGTAGATCTCGGGGGTCCCAACTATGGCTACACCTTC
TRBV11-3	-	TRBD2	TRBJ2-3	CASSPRSGRSTDTQYF	TGTGCCAGCAGCCCCCGGAGCGGGAGGAGCACAGATACGCAGTATTTT
TRBV19	-	-	TRBJ1-1	CASLYWGAGGNTEAFF	TGTGCCAGCCTCTATTGGGGAGCAGGTGGGAACACTGAAGCTTTCTTT
TRBV11-3	-	TRBD2	TRBJ2-1	CASSLSSSGVNNEQFF	TGTGCCAGCAGCTTATCTTCTAGCGGGGTGAACAATGAGCAGTTCTTC
TRBV11-3	once	-	TRBJ1-2	CASSSDSYGYTF	TGTGCCAGCAGCTCCGACAGCTATGGCTACACCTTC
TRBV6-6	-	TRBD1	TRBJ1-1	CASSYLGDSEAFF	TGTGCCAGCAGTTACTTGGGGGACAGTGAAGCTTTCTTT
TRBV6-5	-	TRBD2	TRBJ2-1	CASSYGAGDYNEQFF	TGTGCCAGCAGTTACGGGGCGGGAGACTACAATGAGCAGTTCTTC
TRBV5-1	-	-	TRBJ1-1	CASSFNEGATEAFF	TGCGCCAGCAGCTTTAATGAAGGGGCCACTGAAGCTTTCTTT
TRBV27	-	-	TRBJ2-2	CASSLQVASGTGELFF	TGTGCCAGCAGTTTACAAGTGGCTTCGGGAACCGGGGAGCTGTTTTTT
TRBV5-1	-	TRBD1	TRBJ1-2	CASSSGQGQGGYTF	TGCGCCAGCAGCTCTGGACAGGGCCAAGGTGGCTACACCTTC
TRBV30	-	TRBD2	TRBJ2-1	CAWSVRAGGPYNEQFF	TGTGCCTGGAGTGTAAGGGCGGGAGGGCCCTACAATGAGCAGTTCTTC
TRBV7-3	-	TRBD1	TRBJ2-1	CASSPRGTGGNEQFF	TGTGCCAGCAGCCCAAGGGGGACAGGGGGCAATGAGCAGTTCTTC
TRBV5-4	-	-	TRBJ2-7	CASSLAAGSGFLYEQYF	TGTGCCAGCAGCTTGGCCGCTGGCAGCGGGTTTTTATACGAGCAGTACTTC
TRBV15	-	-	TRBJ2-7	CATSRETGSSYEQYF	TGTGCCACCAGCAGAGAAACCGGGAGCTCCTACGAGCAGTACTTC
TRBV7-9	-	TRBD2	TRBJ2-1	CASSLALAGSYNEQFF	TGTGCCAGCAGCTTAGCACTAGCGGGGTCCTACAATGAGCAGTTCTTC
TRBV27	-	-	TRBJ2-3	CASSLRLAGTLAISTDTQYF	TGTGCCAGCAGTCTCCGGCTAGCAGGAACGCTTGCCATTAGCACAGATACGCAGTATTTT